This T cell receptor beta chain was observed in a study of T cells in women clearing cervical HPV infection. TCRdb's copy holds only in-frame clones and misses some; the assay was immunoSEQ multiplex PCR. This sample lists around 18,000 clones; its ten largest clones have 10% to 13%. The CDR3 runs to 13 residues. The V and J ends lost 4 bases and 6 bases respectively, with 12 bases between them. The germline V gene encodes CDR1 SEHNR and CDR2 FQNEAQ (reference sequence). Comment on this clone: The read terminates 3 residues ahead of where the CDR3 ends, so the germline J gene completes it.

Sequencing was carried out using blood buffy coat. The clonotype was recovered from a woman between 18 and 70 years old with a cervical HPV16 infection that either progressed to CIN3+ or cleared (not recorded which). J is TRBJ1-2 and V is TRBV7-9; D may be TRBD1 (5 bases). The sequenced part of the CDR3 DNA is TGTGCCAGCAGCTGGAATCAGGGTAATGGC. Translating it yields CASSWNQGNG. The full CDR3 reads CASSWNQGNGYTF.